Listed here are 16 T cell receptor beta chains from one sample, sequenced in a study of shared clonotypes between healthy human individuals. The table came from immunoSEQ multiplex PCR; TCRdb's copy has only in-frame clones and leaves some out. Of around 340,000 clones in the sample, less than 85% are singletons; the top ten hold 8% to 13%. The sample was memory CD4+ T cells sorted from blood. The subset: CD45RA-negative fraction. These receptor sequences come from a man younger than 40 in good health.

Comments on this clone: Other DNA sequences in this sample translate to the same CDR3. The rearrangement links TRBV11-2 to TRBJ2-7; 10 bases are a match to TRBD2. With V trimmed by 4 bases and J by 4 bases, 1 base remained unmatched. In germline, CDR1 is SGHAT, CDR2 FQNNGV. This CDR3 comprises 13 residues. DNA for the CDR3: TGTGCCAGCAGCTCGGGACTAGCGTACGAGCAGTACTTC. It specifies CASSSGLAYEQYF.

The chain couples TRBV6-6 to TRBJ2-1; 9 bases match TRBD2. Germline lookup yields CDR1 MNHNY and CDR2 SVGAGI (reference sequence). V lost 6 bases and J lost 7; bases outside the gene matches: 13. The CDR3 is 16 amino acids. DNA of the CDR3: TGTGCCAGCAGCGAAAGAGGCGGGGGGGTTCGGAATGAGCAGTTCTTC. This encodes CASSERGGGVRNEQFF.

This chain joins TRBV5-4 and TRBJ2-1; D unclear. The CDR3 is 15 amino acids. Germline assignment: CDR1 SGHNT and CDR2 YYREEE (reference sequence). V lost 2 bases and J 0 bases, leaving 9 bases between the germline ends. The CDR3 loop is CASSFHATSYNEQFF. In nucleotides, the CDR3 is TGTGCCAGCAGCTTTCACGCCACCTCCTACAATGAGCAGTTCTTC.

This chain uses TRBV6-5 with TRBJ1-2, with D possibly being TRBD1 (6 bases). Germline V gives CDR1 MNHEY, CDR2 SVGAGI. CDR3 size: 14 residues. Trimming took 0 bases from V and 4 from J, leaving 9 bases between them. The DNA for the CDR3 is TGTGCCAGCAGTTACTCACAGGGATCCTATGGCTACACCTTC. Its protein is CASSYSQGSYGYTF.

V gene TRBV6-4 combines with J gene TRBJ2-3, with D possibly being TRBD2 (5 bases). From germline, CDR1 is MRHNA and CDR2 SNTAGT. The CDR3 runs to 12 residues. Trimming took off 5 bases at V and 3 bases at J, with 6 bases between the two ends. The CDR3 region has the DNA TGTGCCAGCAGTTCGGGAACAGATACGCAGTATTTT. Protein sequence: CASSSGTDTQYF.

The rearrangement links TRBV7-2 to TRBJ2-1; possibly TRBD2 for D (6 bases). V lost 4 bases and J lost 2, with 12 bases in between. The length of the CDR3 is 15 residues. Germline CDR1 is SGHTA and CDR2 is FQGNSA. DNA of the CDR3: TGTGCCAGCAGCTCGGTAGCGGACACCTACAATGAGCAGTTCTTC. Its translation: CASSSVADTYNEQFF. Drawing the rest from reference TRBV7-2 and TRBJ2-1, the complete variable domain is GAGVSQSPSNKVTEKGKDVELRCDPISGHTALYWYRQSLGQGLEFLIYFQGNSAPDKSGLPSDRFSAERTGGSVSTLTIQRTQQEDSAVYLCASSSVADTYNEQFFGPGTRLTVL.

The V call is TRBV10-2, the J call TRBJ1-5; no clear D gene. Looked up from germline, CDR1 is WSHSY and CDR2 is SAAADI. The CDR3 spans 13 residues. V dropped 6 bases and J dropped 1 base, with 7 bases sitting between them. The CDR3 DNA reads as TGCGCCAGCAGCCCCGACAGCAATCAGCCCCAGCATTTT. Its translation is CASSPDSNQPQHF.

The chain couples TRBV5-4 to TRBJ2-3; TRBD2 matches 9 bases. Per the germline V gene, CDR1 is SGHNT and CDR2 is YYREEE (reference sequence). J was trimmed by 1 base and V by 4 bases; bases with no gene match: 4. CDR3 length: 15 amino acids. CDR3 sequence: CASSNPSGGTDTQYF. In nucleotides, the CDR3 is TGTGCCAGCAGCAACCCTAGCGGGGGCACAGATACGCAGTATTTT.

This clone has just a few counts. This chain connects TRBV5-6 to TRBJ2-1; 13 bases align to TRBD2. Germline V lookup: CDR1 SGHDT, CDR2 YYEEEE. This CDR3 spans 16 amino acids. V shed 1 base and J 8 bases; nucleotides not matched to a gene: 6. CDR3 sequence reads: CASSLNGLAGVDEQFF. The DNA of the CDR3 is TGTGCCAGCAGCTTGAATGGACTAGCGGGAGTGGATGAGCAGTTCTTC. The variable domain in full, completed from reference TRBV5-6 and TRBJ2-1, reads DAGVTQSPTHLIKTRGQQVTLRCSPKSGHDTVSWYQQALGQGPQFIFQYYEEEERQRGNFPDRFSGHQFPNYSSELNVNALLLGDSALYLCASSLNGLAGVDEQFFGPGTRLTVL.

The genes are TRBV5-1 and TRBJ2-7; 12 nucleotides match TRBD1. The CDR3 loop spans 15 amino acids. Germline values: CDR1 SGHRS, CDR2 YFSETQ. The V gene end was trimmed by 4 bases and the J gene end by 5 bases; junction bases not matched to a gene: 7. For the CDR3, the DNA is TGCGCCAGCAGCCGAATCGGGACAGGGGGCGACGAGCAGTACTTC. It translates to CASSRIGTGGDEQYF.

The chain employs TRBV2 and TRBJ2-5, with 9 bases identical to TRBD1. V trimming: 4 bases; J trimming: 5 bases; junction bases outside the gene matches: 2. The CDR3 consists of 13 residues. The V gene's germline CDR1 is SNHLY and CDR2 FYNNEI. The CDR3 sequence is CASSGQGGETQYF. For the CDR3, the DNA is TGTGCCAGCAGTGGACAGGGGGGGGAGACCCAGTACTTC.

The chain combines TRBV2 with TRBJ1-5; 8 bases are shared with TRBD1. Germline V lookup: CDR1 SNHLY, CDR2 FYNNEI. Trimming at V came to 5 bases and at J to 5 bases, leaving 2 bases not matched to a gene. The CDR3 runs to 13 residues. The CDR3 nucleotides are TGTGCCAGCAGTAAGACAGGGGATCAGCCCCAGCATTTT. Protein sequence: CASSKTGDQPQHF.

V and J are TRBV7-2 and TRBJ2-4; TRBD2 agrees at 7 bases. V lost 0 bases to trimming and J lost 8 bases; unmatched junction nucleotides: 4. Germline assignment: CDR1 SGHTA and CDR2 FQGNSA. This CDR3 spans 14 amino acids. In DNA form, the CDR3 reads TGTGCCAGCAGCTTAGCGGGAGGGCCGTACATTCAGTACTTC. Translation: CASSLAGGPYIQYF.

The chain is built from TRBV4-1 and TRBJ2-2, with 7 bases fitting TRBD2. The germline gives CDR1 MGHRA, CDR2 YSYEKL. Trimming took 3 bases from V and 6 from J; bases not matched to a gene: 13. The CDR3 is 17 amino acids. CDR3 residues: CASSQNLLAVGPGELFF. CDR3 nucleotides: TGCGCCAGCAGCCAGAACCTTCTAGCGGTGGGACCCGGGGAGCTGTTTTTT.

The chain couples TRBV5-5 to TRBJ2-3, with 7 nucleotides matching TRBD2. Looked up from germline, CDR1 is SGHKS and CDR2 is YYEKEE (reference sequence). V shed 1 base, J shed 3 bases, and the junction held 5 bases outside the gene matches. The CDR3 is made up of 15 amino acids. The CDR3 DNA reads TGTGCCAGCAGCTTGTTGGGACTAATGACAGATACGCAGTATTTT. Translated, it gives CASSLLGLMTDTQYF.

This chain uses TRBV5-1 with TRBJ2-7; D call uncertain. V lost 0 bases to trimming and J lost 1 base, with 5 bases between them. CDR3 length: 13 residues. Germline CDR1 reads SGHRS; CDR2 reads YFSETQ. The CDR3 protein is CASSLGWSYEQYF. Here the CDR3 DNA reads TGCGCCAGCAGCTTGGGTTGGTCCTACGAGCAGTACTTC.